The rows below give T cell receptor beta chains drawn from one sample of a study of glioma-infiltrating T cells after dendritic cell vaccination. Some clones are missing from TCRdb's copy, which holds only in-frame ones; the method was immunoSEQ multiplex PCR. The repertoire has some 70,000 clones, 81% of them found once; the top ten carry approximately 7.9%. This specimen was blood, taken before dendritic cell vaccination. The receptors were gathered from a human donor with glioblastoma. The CDR3 runs from the conserved cysteine through the conserved F or W. The D gene is left open where the match is weak. Rows may omit the clone size; those that give it use once, few, many or a size class.

v_call	j_call	d_call	clone_size	cdr3_aa	cdr3_nt
TRBV6-5	TRBJ2-2	NA	NA	CASSYGQGSTGELFF	TGTGCCAGCAGTTACGGTCAGGGGAGTACCGGGGAGCTGTTTTTT
TRBV18	TRBJ1-2	NA	NA	CASSPLSGAEGYTF	TGTGCCAGCTCACCTCTATCGGGTGCTGAGGGCTACACCTTC
TRBV6-1	TRBJ1-2	NA	NA	CASSESSVEAGYTF	TGTGCCAGCAGTGAGTCGTCGGTAGAGGCTGGCTACACCTTC
TRBV7-2	TRBJ1-5	NA	NA	CASSPSRAIQPQHF	TGTGCCAGCAGCCCATCGAGGGCGATTCAGCCCCAGCATTTT
TRBV2	TRBJ2-6	NA	NA	CASSETGSISGANVLTF	TGTGCCAGCAGTGAAACAGGGTCCATCTCTGGGGCCAACGTCCTGACTTTC
TRBV5-5	TRBJ2-7	NA	few	CASSLEGEAGEQYF	TGTGCCAGCAGCTTGGAAGGGGAGGCGGGGGAGCAGTACTTC
TRBV11-2	TRBJ1-3	NA	NA	CASSLARANSGNTIYF	TGTGCCAGCAGCTTAGCCAGGGCCAACTCTGGAAACACCATATATTTT
TRBV7-3	TRBJ2-7	TRBD1	few	CASSSGQEPSYEQYF	TGTGCCAGCAGCTCGGGACAGGAACCCTCCTACGAGCAGTACTTC
TRBV7-2	TRBJ2-3	NA	NA	CASSRPQGGGITDTQYF	TGTGCCAGCAGCCGCCCGCAGGGAGGAGGGATCACAGATACGCAGTATTTT
TRBV7-3	TRBJ1-1	NA	NA	CASSNDRGGANEAFF	TGTGCCAGCAGTAACGATAGGGGGGGCGCGAATGAAGCTTTCTTT
TRBV5-1	TRBJ1-2	NA	NA	CASSSSSGNYGYTF	TGCGCCAGCAGCTCCAGCTCAGGGAACTATGGCTACACCTTC
TRBV21-1	TRBJ1-1	NA	few	CASSKGHREGTEAFF	TGTGCCAGCAGCAAAGGGCACCGCGAGGGTACTGAAGCTTTCTTT
TRBV29-1	TRBJ1-2	TRBD1	NA	CSAELPGQGANYGYTF	TGCAGCGCCGAGCTGCCGGGACAGGGTGCAAACTATGGCTACACCTTC
TRBV7-3	TRBJ2-5	TRBD1	NA	CASSSTGGRWETQYF	TGTGCCAGCAGCTCTACAGGGGGCAGGTGGGAGACCCAGTACTTC
TRBV6-5	TRBJ1-2	NA	NA	CASSSTGNYGYTF	TGTGCCAGCAGTTCAACAGGGAACTATGGCTACACCTTC
TRBV7-9	TRBJ2-5	TRBD2	once	CASSSRAGGPWETQYF	TGTGCCAGCAGCTCCCGAGCGGGGGGGCCATGGGAGACCCAGTACTTC
TRBV10-1	TRBJ1-1	NA	few	CASSDLGQPNTEAFF	TGCGCCAGCAGTGATCTTGGACAGCCGAACACTGAAGCTTTCTTT
TRBV5-1	TRBJ2-3	TRBD2	NA	CASSPLAGGITDTQYF	TGCGCCAGCAGCCCACTAGCGGGGGGTATCACAGATACGCAGTATTTT
TRBV7-9	TRBJ1-1	NA	NA	CASSRQSNTEAFF	TGTGCCAGCAGTCGACAGTCGAACACTGAAGCTTTCTTT
TRBV4-2	TRBJ2-7	TRBD1	NA	CASASQERTGVYEQYF	TGTGCCAGCGCCTCACAAGAGAGGACAGGGGTCTACGAGCAGTACTTC
TRBV7-2	TRBJ2-1	NA	NA	CASSLLRNEQFF	TGTGCCAGCAGCTTACTACGCAATGAGCAGTTCTTC
TRBV19	TRBJ1-5	NA	NA	CASSALRTGMYSNQPQHF	TGTGCCAGTAGTGCCCTCCGGACGGGGATGTATAGCAATCAGCCCCAGCATTTT
TRBV5-6	TRBJ1-1	NA	NA	CASSLEFNLNTEAFF	TGTGCCAGCAGCTTGGAGTTCAACTTGAACACTGAAGCTTTCTTT
TRBV27	TRBJ2-3	TRBD2	NA	CASSLQGGTVTDTQYF	TGTGCCAGCAGTTTACAGGGAGGGACCGTAACAGATACGCAGTATTTT
TRBV7-2	TRBJ1-1	NA	NA	CASSPGFDEAFF	TGTGCCAGCAGCCCCGGGTTTGATGAAGCTTTCTTT
TRBV4-3	TRBJ2-3	NA	NA	CASSRGIGGTDTQYF	TGCGCCAGCAGTCGAGGAATAGGCGGCACAGATACGCAGTATTTT
TRBV7-6	TRBJ2-5	NA	few	CASGQFQETQYF	TGTGCCAGCGGACAGTTCCAAGAGACCCAGTACTTC
TRBV18	TRBJ1-2	NA	NA	CASSLRQEPNYGYTF	TGTGCCAGCTCACTTCGACAGGAGCCTAACTATGGCTACACCTTC
TRBV6-6	TRBJ2-5	TRBD2	NA	CASSRPGGGQETQYF	TGTGCCAGCAGCCGACCCGGGGGGGGTCAAGAGACCCAGTACTTC
TRBV5-6	TRBJ1-6	TRBD1	NA	CASSLDAGGNSPLHF	TGTGCCAGCAGCTTGGATGCAGGGGGGAATTCACCCCTCCACTTT
TRBV29-1	TRBJ2-1	TRBD1	NA	CSLSRDRGPNEQFF	TGCAGCCTCAGCCGGGACAGGGGGCCCAATGAGCAGTTCTTC
TRBV7-2	TRBJ2-7	NA	NA	CASSGGPVYEQYF	TGTGCCAGCAGCGGAGGACCCGTCTACGAGCAGTACTTC
TRBV5-1	TRBJ1-5	TRBD1	NA	CASSLGGTGPNQPQHF	TGCGCCAGCAGCTTGGGGGGGACAGGCCCCAATCAGCCCCAGCATTTT
TRBV4-1	TRBJ1-3	TRBD1	NA	CASSQGLRGLGNTIYF	TGCGCCAGCAGCCAAGGGCTAAGGGGGCTCGGAAACACCATATATTTT
TRBV20-1	TRBJ1-2	NA	NA	CSAMSGGYTF	TGCAGTGCTATGTCCGGTGGCTACACCTTC
TRBV5-1	TRBJ2-7	TRBD1	NA	CASSPPGTGNIGEQYF	TGCGCCAGCAGCCCACCCGGGACAGGGAATATTGGGGAGCAGTACTTC
TRBV6-1	TRBJ2-1	NA	few	CASTQGGNEQFF	TGTGCCAGCACCCAAGGAGGGAATGAGCAGTTCTTC
TRBV5-1	TRBJ2-1	NA	NA	CASGDITNNEQFF	TGCGCCAGCGGGGACATTACAAACAATGAGCAGTTCTTC
TRBV2	TRBJ1-4	TRBD1	NA	CASSKSGTGPSANEKLFF	TGTGCCAGCAGTAAATCCGGGACAGGGCCGTCGGCTAATGAAAAACTGTTTTTT
TRBV5-4	TRBJ1-3	TRBD1	once	CASSLTQGKSSGNTIYF	TGTGCCAGCAGCTTGACACAGGGGAAGAGCTCTGGAAACACCATATATTTT
TRBV2	TRBJ1-4	NA	NA	CASSEARGEKLFF	TGTGCCAGCAGTGAAGCTCGGGGTGAAAAACTGTTTTTT
TRBV18	TRBJ1-2	TRBD1	few	CASSPSGTGDGYTF	TGTGCCAGCTCACCGTCCGGGACAGGGGATGGCTACACCTTC
TRBV29-1	TRBJ2-5	NA	NA	CSVEGRAGYEETQYF	TGCAGCGTTGAAGGTCGGGCAGGGTATGAAGAGACCCAGTACTTC
TRBV7-3	TRBJ2-3	TRBD2	NA	CASSSSGLAGDTDTQYF	TGTGCCAGCAGCTCCTCGGGACTAGCGGGGGATACGGATACGCAGTATTTT
TRBV5-4	TRBJ2-7	NA	NA	CASSFGKGAYEQYF	TGTGCCAGCAGCTTTGGGAAAGGGGCCTACGAGCAGTACTTC
TRBV7-9	TRBJ2-2	NA	NA	CASSPGQYTGELFF	TGTGCCAGCAGCCCAGGACAGTACACCGGGGAGCTGTTTTTT
TRBV7-8	TRBJ1-2	NA	once	CASSLAQGNGYTF	TGTGCCAGCAGCTTAGCCCAGGGGAATGGCTACACCTTC
TRBV30	TRBJ1-6	NA	NA	CAWETGLGNSPLHF	TGTGCCTGGGAGACAGGTCTTGGCAATTCACCCCTCCACTTT
TRBV7-9	TRBJ1-3	NA	NA	CASSLLQTGNTIYF	TGTGCCAGCAGCTTGCTTCAGACTGGAAACACCATATATTTT
TRBV6-4	TRBJ2-1	TRBD1	few	CASSRQGIDNEQFF	TGTGCCAGCAGCCGACAGGGTATAGACAATGAGCAGTTCTTC
TRBV29-1	TRBJ2-1	TRBD1	NA	CSVVGQLFYNEQFF	TGCAGCGTTGTGGGACAGCTATTCTACAATGAGCAGTTCTTC
TRBV25-1	TRBJ2-3	TRBD2	NA	CASRPGLAGGRGTDTQYF	TGTGCCAGCAGGCCGGGACTAGCGGGGGGCCGGGGCACAGATACGCAGTATTTT
TRBV2	TRBJ2-5	TRBD2	NA	CASMPGTSGVKETQYF	TGTGCCAGCATGCCGGGGACTAGCGGGGTCAAAGAGACCCAGTACTTC
TRBV6-6	TRBJ1-2	TRBD1	NA	CASRSAGTDYGYTF	TGTGCCAGCAGGAGTGCCGGGACAGACTATGGCTACACCTTC
TRBV6-5	TRBJ1-2	NA	once	CASSPAWGVIGYTF	TGTGCCAGCAGTCCCGCGTGGGGGGTTATTGGCTACACCTTC
TRBV7-3	TRBJ2-3	TRBD2	NA	CASSFSGGANTQYF	TGTGCCAGCAGCTTTAGCGGGGGGGCAAATACGCAGTATTTT
TRBV9	TRBJ1-1	NA	NA	CASSSWGDLSNTEAFF	TGTGCCAGCAGCTCCTGGGGGGACTTATCGAACACTGAAGCTTTCTTT
TRBV2	TRBJ1-1	TRBD1	NA	CASSEQGATEAFF	TGTGCCAGCAGTGAGCAGGGGGCAACTGAAGCTTTCTTT
TRBV18	TRBJ2-5	TRBD2	NA	CASSPLSGGTETQYF	TGTGCCAGCTCCCCACTGAGCGGGGGTACGGAGACCCAGTACTTC